Listed here are 21 T cell receptor beta chains from one sample, sequenced in a study of blood T cell repertoires in COVID-19. Some clones are missing from TCRdb's copy, which holds only in-frame ones; the method was immunoSEQ multiplex PCR. Here the sample spans fewer than 500,000 clones, roughly 88% being singletons. Sequenced sample: peripheral blood. All receptors come from a woman between 25 and 40 years old with active or convalescent COVID-19.

The chain is built from TRBV11-3 and TRBJ2-1; TRBD1 aligns across 8 bases. Trimming removed 5 bases from V and 3 bases from J; junction bases left unmatched: 3. Germline values: CDR1 SGHNT, CDR2 YENEEA. The CDR3 is made up of 14 amino acids. This chain's CDR3 is CASSLGTGYNEQFF. In DNA, the CDR3 is TGTGCCAGCAGCCTCGGGACAGGCTACAATGAGCAGTTCTTC.

The V and J genes are TRBV11-3 and TRBJ1-1; D is unclear. V was shortened by 1 base and J by 4 bases, with 10 bases between the two germline ends. The CDR3 runs 14 residues. Germline V gene lookup returns CDR1 SGHNT and CDR2 YENEEA. In nucleotides, the CDR3 is TGTGCCAGCAGCTTAGGAGGGCCCAGCACTGAAGCTTTCTTT. This codes for CASSLGGPSTEAFF.

V gene TRBV4-1 combines with J gene TRBJ1-3; D gene ambiguous. Trimming shortened V by 4 bases and J by 0 bases, and 16 bases separated the two germline ends. CDR1 and CDR2 (germline): MGHRA, YSYEKL. The length of the CDR3 is 17 residues. CDR3 sequence reads: CASSPPNWRSSGNTIYF. CDR3 DNA sequence: TGCGCCAGCAGCCCCCCTAATTGGAGGAGCTCTGGAAACACCATATATTTT.

The chain uses TRBV5-5 and TRBJ2-5, with TRBD1 matching 11 bases. The germline CDR1 and CDR2 sequences are SGHKS and YYEKEE (reference sequence). V lost 0 bases to trimming and J lost 3 bases; unmatched junction nucleotides: 1. This CDR3 is 15 amino acids long. CDR3 in DNA: TGTGCCAGCAGCTTGGTGGGACAGGGGGAAGAGACCCAGTACTTC. Its protein is CASSLVGQGEETQYF.

The chain links TRBV5-1 to TRBJ2-1, with a tentative D call TRBD2 (7 bases). Trimming cost V 4 bases and J 8 bases, with 13 bases left between them. Per germline, CDR1 SGHRS and CDR2 YFSETQ. The CDR3 has 13 residues. The DNA of the CDR3 is TGCGCCAGCAGCCTTGGGGGGGCTGATGAGCAGTTCTTC. Protein: CASSLGGADEQFF.

The chain combines TRBV7-9 with TRBJ2-2; tentative D call: TRBD2 (6 bases). The CDR3 loop spans 17 amino acids. Germline lookup yields CDR1 SEHNR and CDR2 FQNEAQ (reference sequence). V was shortened by 5 bases and J by 0 bases, with 16 bases between the two germline ends. The DNA for the CDR3 is TGTGCCAGCAGCCCGGAGGGTGGACACACGAACACCGGGGAGCTGTTTTTT. This codes for CASSPEGGHTNTGELFF.

The V call is TRBV7-2, the J call TRBJ1-5; D may be TRBD1 (6 bases). Between the trimmed V and J ends, which lost 1 base and 5 bases, there was a span of 9 bases. The CDR3 contains 14 residues. Germline V CDR1 and CDR2: SGHTA, FQGNSA. CDR3 DNA sequence: TGTGCCAGCAGCTTAGTGTCAGGGGATCAGCCCCAGCATTTT. It is translated as CASSLVSGDQPQHF.

This clone was seen more than once but under ten times. The chain couples TRBV6-5 to TRBJ2-7, with 9 bases that match TRBD1. Losses at the gene ends were 5 bases for V and 3 bases for J; bases not matched to a gene: 8. CDR1 is MNHEY, CDR2 SVGAGI, per germline. The CDR3 is 15 amino acids. The CDR3 coding sequence is TGTGCCAGCAGTCCTAGCTGGACAGGGGTCTACGAGCAGTACTTC. Amino acids: CASSPSWTGVYEQYF.

The V gene is TRBV7-2, the J gene TRBJ1-3, with D perhaps matching TRBD1 (6 bases). This CDR3 region has 16 residues. From germline, CDR1 is SGHTA and CDR2 FQGNSA. Deletions cut 2 bases from V and 1 base from J, with 12 bases between. CDR3 residues: CASSLPGVFSGNTIYF. The CDR3, as DNA: TGTGCCAGCAGCTTACCAGGGGTCTTTTCTGGAAACACCATATATTTT.

The chain links TRBV4-1 to TRBJ2-1; 12 positions match TRBD2. The germline V gene has CDR1 MGHRA and CDR2 YSYEKL. The CDR3 covers 16 residues. The junction had 7 bases not matched to a gene; V was cut back by 3 bases and J by 7 bases. The CDR3 sequence: CASSHILAGGGNEQFF. The CDR3 nucleotides are TGCGCCAGCAGCCACATACTAGCGGGAGGAGGTAATGAGCAGTTCTTC.

This chain links TRBV2 with TRBJ1-1, with 8 bases fitting TRBD1. V shed 6 bases and J 4 bases; nucleotides not matched to a gene: 10. Germline V lookup: CDR1 SNHLY, CDR2 FYNNEI. The CDR3 is made up of 15 amino acids. In DNA form, the CDR3 reads TGTGCCAGCAGCCAGACAACAGGGGGGGGCACTGAAGCTTTCTTT. Its protein is CASSQTTGGGTEAFF.

V usage is TRBV6-2 or TRBV6-3 and J usage is TRBJ2-5; no firm D call. CDR3 length: 11 amino acids. The V gene lost 2 bases and the J gene lost 5 bases, with 3 bases spanning the gap. Germline V gene lookup returns CDR1 MNHEY and CDR2 SVGEGT. The CDR3 here is CASSYAETQYF. The CDR3 DNA reads TGTGCCAGCAGTTACGCGGAGACCCAGTACTTC.

This clone was counted once. CDR3 coding DNA: TGTGCCAGCAGCTTGGTTGAGGATGGCTACACCTTC. It translates to CASSLVEDGYTF. The genes are TRBV7-9 and TRBJ1-2; D is unclear. V lost 3 bases and J lost 6, with 8 bases in between. The length of the CDR3 is 12 residues. Per germline, CDR1 SEHNR and CDR2 FQNEAQ (reference sequence).

CDR3 nucleotides: TGTGCCAGCAGACATCCTGGCGGCGGTAGTAGCGAGCAGTACTTC. Encoded protein: CASRHPGGGSSEQYF. The chain has TRBV2 and TRBJ2-7; no definite D call. Deletions cut 6 bases from V and 6 bases from J, with 21 bases between. CDR3 size: 15 residues. Germline V CDR1 and CDR2: SNHLY, FYNNEI.

The chain couples TRBV11-1 to TRBJ1-2; D unresolved. Germline V gene sequence: CDR1 SGHAT, CDR2 FQDESV (reference sequence). CDR3 length equals 13 residues. Trimming took 3 bases from V and 12 from J, leaving 17 bases between them. Here the CDR3 reads CASSLDLGEYNTF. The CDR3 coding sequence is TGTGCCAGCAGCTTGGATCTCGGGGAATACAACACCTTC.

CDR3 nucleotides: TGTGCCAGCAGTGATACCGGGACAGGAAGGACGAAAGCTTTCTTT. This gives the protein CASSDTGTGRTKAFF. V gene TRBV6-1 combines with J gene TRBJ1-1; the match to TRBD1 covers 8 bases. Per germline, CDR1 MNHNS and CDR2 SASEGT. Trimming at V came to 3 bases and at J to 9 bases, leaving 12 bases not matched to a gene. The CDR3 totals 15 residues.

This sequence joins TRBV27 and TRBJ1-1; D is unclear. Germline CDR1 reads MNHEY; CDR2 reads SMNVEV (reference sequence). The CDR3 extends over 12 amino acids. Trimming removed 3 bases from V and 7 bases from J, with 9 bases in between. CDR3 nucleotide sequence: TGTGCCAGCAGTTTCAATGGCGGTGAAGCTTTCTTT. Translating gives CASSFNGGEAFF.

V gene TRBV5-4 combines with J gene TRBJ1-2; the D gene is possibly TRBD1 (6 bases). The CDR3 runs to 18 residues. Germline V lookup: CDR1 SGHNT, CDR2 YYREEE (reference sequence). V was shortened by 1 base and J by 7 bases, with 26 bases between the two germline ends. This chain's CDR3 is CASSLSDVYIGAGAGYTF. The CDR3 coding sequence is TGTGCCAGCAGCTTGTCTGATGTATATATCGGAGCGGGGGCTGGCTACACCTTC.

This clone turned up a few times. This chain joins TRBV27 and TRBJ2-5; maybe TRBD2 (7 bases). V lost 2 bases and J 5 bases, leaving 15 bases between the germline ends. There are 15 residues in the CDR3. From germline, CDR1 is MNHEY and CDR2 SMNVEV (reference sequence). CDR3 region: CASSLAGAGVETQYF. The DNA for the CDR3 is TGTGCCAGCAGTTTAGCGGGGGCAGGGGTGGAGACCCAGTACTTC.

This chain uses TRBV27 with TRBJ2-2; D might be TRBD1 (6 bases). There are 16 residues in the CDR3. V was clipped by 3 bases and J by 2 bases, with 13 bases between them. The V gene's germline CDR1 is MNHEY and CDR2 SMNVEV (reference sequence). The CDR3 sequence is CASSFGQGINTGELFF. The CDR3 DNA reads TGTGCCAGCAGTTTCGGCCAGGGGATAAACACCGGGGAGCTGTTTTTT.

This chain uses TRBV5-1 with TRBJ2-1; 12 bases map to TRBD2. The CDR3 consists of 17 residues. V lost 2 bases and J lost 7; bases outside the gene matches: 10. Germline-derived CDR1 and CDR2 are SGHRS and YFSETQ. CDR3 in DNA: TGCGCCAGCAGCTTTCGCATGACTAGCGGGGGAGGGAATGAGCAGTTCTTC. Translation: CASSFRMTSGGGNEQFF.